What follows describes a single T cell receptor beta chain. The antigen is not known. This table comes from immunoSEQ multiplex PCR, and its TCRdb copy is limited to in-frame clones, with some not included. Of 250,000 or so clones in the sample, approximately 95% were seen once. The data were obtained in a study of T cell responses to AZD1222 COVID-19 vaccine. Germline CDR1 and CDR2: SGHTA and FQGTGA. Trimming at V came to 5 bases and at J to 4 bases, leaving 6 bases not matched to a gene. This CDR3 has 14 amino acids. Study results and caveats: Close to half of spike-specific TCRs reportedly recognize unmutated variant regions.

This receptor was taken from an adult in good health. The material was peripheral blood, obtained on day 0 of AZD1222 vaccination. The chain links TRBV7-3 to TRBJ2-5; 8 bases are shared with TRBD1. CDR3 region: CASSPQGAGETQYF. CDR3 bases: TGTGCCAGCAGCCCGCAGGGGGCTGGAGAGACCCAGTACTTC.